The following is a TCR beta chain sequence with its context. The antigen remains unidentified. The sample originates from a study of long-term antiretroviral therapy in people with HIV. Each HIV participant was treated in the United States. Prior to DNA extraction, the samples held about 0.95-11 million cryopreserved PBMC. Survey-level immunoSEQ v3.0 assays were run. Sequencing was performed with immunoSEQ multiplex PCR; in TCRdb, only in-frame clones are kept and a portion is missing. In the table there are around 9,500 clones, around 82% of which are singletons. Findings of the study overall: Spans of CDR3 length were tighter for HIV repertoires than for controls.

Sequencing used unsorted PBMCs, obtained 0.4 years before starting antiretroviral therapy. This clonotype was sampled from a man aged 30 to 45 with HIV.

The CDR3 DNA reads as TGTGCCAGCAGCTTGGTTGGGCAGGCTGGGGCCAACGTCCTGACTTTC. Amino acids: CASSLVGQAGANVLTF. The V call is TRBV5-6, the J call TRBJ2-6; no clear D gene. Germline V gene data show CDR1 as SGHDT and CDR2 as YYEEEE. CDR3 length: 16 residues. V was shortened by 0 bases and J by 2 bases, with 9 bases between the two germline ends.